The 30 T cell receptor beta chains in this list originate from one sample, sequenced in a study of chemoradiotherapy in HPV16-positive cancers. Method: immunoSEQ multiplex PCR; TCRdb's copy keeps in-frame clones and lacks some. The data hold about 68,000 clones, with about nine tenths observed a single time. This specimen was blood, taken from a patient who underwent chemoradiotherapy. The source is a human donor with HPV-associated anogenital cancer.

V is TRBV7-3 and J is TRBJ1-1; D remains unclear. The CDR3 covers 14 residues. V was clipped by 8 bases and J by 3 bases, with 16 bases between them. CDR1 and CDR2 (germline): SGHTA, FQGTGA. Written as DNA, the CDR3 is TGTGCCAGCCTCAAAAGTGGGCAGGACACTGAAGCTTTCTTT. Its protein is CASLKSGQDTEAFF.

This chain connects TRBV7-2 to TRBJ2-4, with 11 bases lining up with TRBD2. CDR1 and CDR2 from the germline V gene are SGHTA and FQGNSA. There are 18 residues in the CDR3. With V trimmed by 3 bases and J by 4 bases, 11 bases remained unmatched. The CDR3 spells CASSLMTGLAGLKNIQYF. CDR3 nucleotides: TGTGCCAGCAGCTTGATGACAGGACTAGCGGGTCTTAAAAACATTCAGTACTTC.

V gene TRBV4-2 combines with J gene TRBJ2-5; the D call may be TRBD1 or TRBD2 (6 bases each). Germline CDR1 reads LGHNA; CDR2 reads YNFKEQ. Trimming took off 0 bases at V and 4 bases at J, with 15 bases between the two ends. The CDR3 has 16 amino acids. The CDR3 DNA sequence: TGTGCCAGCAGCCAAGATTGGGGGGCCCGTGGAGAGACCCAGTACTTC. Its protein is CASSQDWGARGETQYF.

The chain couples TRBV7-2 to TRBJ2-1, with D possibly being TRBD2 (5 bases). Trimming took off 0 bases at V and 8 bases at J, with 14 bases between the two ends. Germline CDR1 is SGHTA and CDR2 is FQGNSA. The CDR3 is 15 residues long. Here the CDR3 DNA reads TGTGCCAGCAGCTTAGCGCTAAGCCGGGGTTATGAGCAGTTCTTC. Translating gives CASSLALSRGYEQFF. Drawing the rest from reference TRBV7-2 and TRBJ2-1, the complete variable domain is GAGVSQSPSNKVTEKGKDVELRCDPISGHTALYWYRQSLGQGLEFLIYFQGNSAPDKSGLPSDRFSAERTGGSVSTLTIQRTQQEDSAVYLCASSLALSRGYEQFFGPGTRLTVL.

The V and J genes are TRBV19 and TRBJ2-5; D not resolved. V was clipped by 3 bases and J by 7 bases, with 12 bases between them. This CDR3 is 13 amino acids long. The germline V gene encodes CDR1 LNHDA and CDR2 SQIVND (reference sequence). In DNA form, the CDR3 reads TGTGCCAGTAGTATCGGCGTCGCAGGGACCCAGTACTTC. This translates into CASSIGVAGTQYF.

The rearrangement uses TRBV10-1 and TRBJ1-1; 9 nucleotides match TRBD1. V shed 5 bases, J shed 7 bases, and the junction held 11 bases outside the gene matches. The V gene's germline CDR1 is WNHNN and CDR2 SYGVQD (reference sequence). The CDR3 has 15 amino acids. CDR3 in amino acids: CASSNSGQGRSEAFF. In DNA form, the CDR3 reads TGCGCCAGCAGTAATTCAGGACAGGGGAGAAGTGAAGCTTTCTTT.

The chain is built from TRBV7-9 and TRBJ1-1; D is possibly TRBD1 (5 bases). The CDR3 length is 13 residues. CDR1 is SEHNR and CDR2 is FQNEAQ in the germline V gene (reference sequence). Trimming took 6 bases from V and 4 from J, leaving 12 bases between them. CDR3 region: CASSSGLGTEAFF. In nucleotides, the CDR3 is TGTGCCAGCAGTTCAGGGTTGGGCACTGAAGCTTTCTTT.

In its sample, this clone was seen once. V is TRBV18 and J is TRBJ2-5, with 8 bases aligning to TRBD1. Germline CDR1 reads KGHSH; CDR2 reads LQKENI. The CDR3 has 14 residues. The V and J ends lost 3 bases and 5 bases, in that order; junction bases with no gene match: 5. This chain's CDR3 is CASSPRTGGETQYF. The CDR3, as DNA: TGTGCCAGCTCACCGAGAACAGGGGGGGAGACCCAGTACTTC.

J is TRBJ2-5 and V is TRBV18; TRBD1 matches 12 bases. Germline V gene data show CDR1 as KGHSH and CDR2 as LQKENI. V lost 4 bases, J lost 5 bases, and 8 bases stayed unmatched. There are 16 residues in the CDR3. This CDR3 reads CASSRYGTGGRETQYF. The CDR3 nucleotides are TGTGCCAGCTCACGCTATGGGACAGGGGGCCGGGAGACCCAGTACTTC.

J is TRBJ1-5 and V is TRBV12-2; the D call TRBD1 from the table was never checked on the DNA. TRBV12-2 is shown as a pseudogene. The CDR3 is made up of 18 amino acids. CDR3 amino acids: CASRPRLRQGRDDQPQHF. The CDR3 DNA sequence: TGTGCAAGTCGCCCACGACTTCGACAGGGCCGTGATGATCAGCCCCAGCATTTT.

V gene TRBV18 combines with J gene TRBJ2-3, with no clear D. Germline CDR1 reads KGHSH; CDR2 reads LQKENI. The V end lost 3 bases, the J end lost 0 bases, and 16 bases lay between the germline ends. The CDR3 is 17 amino acids. This chain's CDR3 is CASSPLDIQYSTDTQYF. In DNA form, the CDR3 reads TGTGCCAGCTCACCGCTCGACATTCAGTACAGCACAGATACGCAGTATTTT.

This clone occurred once. The chain recombines TRBV4-1 with TRBJ1-6; perhaps TRBD1 as D (5 bases). The ends were cut back, 1 base at V and 7 bases at J, with 11 bases in the middle. CDR3 length equals 15 residues. Germline lookup yields CDR1 MGHRA and CDR2 YSYEKL. This CDR3 reads CASSQVRDQNSPLHF. The CDR3 nucleotides read TGCGCCAGCAGCCAAGTCCGGGACCAAAATTCACCCCTCCACTTT.

Concerning this clone itself: An end of the junction does not agree with germline; a read error may underlie this. Additional DNA sequences in this sample encode the identical CDR3. The V and J genes are TRBV5-6 and TRBJ2-7, with 8 bases aligning to TRBD2. Looked up from germline, CDR1 is SGHDT and CDR2 is YYEEEE. The CDR3 contains 13 residues. The DNA for the CDR3 is TGTGCTAGCAGCCGACTAGCGTTCTACGAGCAGTACTTC. Protein: CASSRLAFYEQYF. Using reference TRBV5-6 and TRBJ2-7 for the parts outside the CDR3, the full variable domain is DAGVTQSPTHLIKTRGQQVTLRCSPKSGHDTVSWYQQALGQGPQFIFQYYEEEERQRGNFPDRFSGHQFPNYSSELNVNALLLGDSALYLCASSRLAFYEQYFGPGTRLTVT.

The table lists this clone with a count of one. The chain links TRBV7-9 to TRBJ2-3, with TRBD2 as a possible D gene (6 bases). This CDR3 is 14 amino acids long. CDR1 is SEHNR and CDR2 is FQNEAQ in the germline V gene (reference sequence). V lost 5 bases and J 5 bases, leaving 14 bases between the germline ends. The CDR3 spells CASSARLVGDTQYF. The CDR3 bases are TGTGCCAGCAGCGCCCGACTAGTAGGAGATACGCAGTATTTT.

The rearrangement links TRBV11-2 to TRBJ2-3; TRBD2 aligns across 8 bases. The CDR3 is 17 amino acids. The V gene's germline CDR1 is SGHAT and CDR2 FQNNGV. V gave up 2 bases and J gave up 2 bases; unmatched junction bases: 9. The CDR3 region has the DNA TGTGCCAGCAGCTTAACCCGACTAGCGCCCGACACAGATACGCAGTATTTT. Translation: CASSLTRLAPDTDTQYF.

The V gene is TRBV28, the J gene TRBJ2-3, with D possibly matching TRBD1 (6 bases). The V gene's germline CDR1 is MDHEN and CDR2 SYDVKM. CDR3 length: 17 residues. Deletions cut 4 bases from V and 6 bases from J, with 23 bases between. The CDR3 protein is CASSSLRTVALEDTQYF. Written as DNA, the CDR3 is TGTGCCAGCAGTTCCCTCCGGACAGTTGCATTAGAGGATACGCAGTATTTT.

In this sample, this clone turned up once. This sequence joins TRBV21-1 and TRBJ2-3; TRBD1 was called by the table and not checked on the DNA. TRBV21-1 is tagged as a pseudogene. CDR3 size: 19 residues. As DNA, the CDR3 is TGTGCCAGCAGCAACCACAGTCGGAAACCTGAAATTATAGCAGATACGCAGTATTTT. It yields the protein CASSNHSRKPEIIADTQYF.

V gene TRBV19 combines with J gene TRBJ2-7; D assignment may be TRBD1 or TRBD2 (5 bases each). Trimming stripped 7 bases from V and 5 bases from J, with 18 bases between. Germline CDR1 LNHDA, CDR2 SQIVND (reference sequence). The CDR3 consists of 14 residues. CDR3 loop: CASKQVGEKNEQYF. Here the CDR3 DNA reads TGTGCCAGTAAGCAGGTAGGGGAGAAGAACGAGCAGTACTTC.

The chain employs TRBV28 and TRBJ1-2; TRBD1 aligns across 8 bases. With V trimmed by 7 bases and J by 0 bases, 16 bases remained unmatched. The CDR3 has 18 residues. Germline CDR1 and CDR2: MDHEN and SYDVKM. The DNA of the CDR3 is TGTGCCAGCATGTTGAACCGTCCCCGGACAGGGTCTAACTATGGCTACACCTTC. Protein: CASMLNRPRTGSNYGYTF.

CDR3 bases: TGTGCCAGCAGCGAGGCCTTTGGGGGGGACTATGGCTACACCTTC. Translation: CASSEAFGGDYGYTF. The V and J genes are TRBV9 and TRBJ1-2; possibly TRBD1 for D (5 bases). CDR3 length: 15 amino acids. Trimming left V 3 bases short and J 3 bases short, with 15 bases between. Germline V gives CDR1 SGDLS, CDR2 YYNGEE.

DNA of the CDR3: TGTGCCAGCAGTCGTCGGGACAGGGATACGCAGTATTTT. This codes for CASSRRDRDTQYF. J is TRBJ2-3 and V is TRBV6-5; 8 nucleotides agree with TRBD1. Germline CDR1 MNHEY, CDR2 SVGAGI. There are 13 residues in the CDR3. The trim removed 5 bases at V and 6 bases at J, leaving 4 bases unmatched.

The V and J genes are TRBV13 and TRBJ1-4; 9 bases are a match to TRBD1. J lost 6 bases, V lost 1 base, and 3 bases had no gene match. Looked up from germline, CDR1 is PRHDT and CDR2 is FYEKMQ (reference sequence). The CDR3 runs to 15 residues. For the CDR3, the DNA is TGTGCCAGCAGCTTAGAACGGACAGGGGATGAAAAACTGTTTTTT. Protein: CASSLERTGDEKLFF.

This chain connects TRBV5-5 to TRBJ2-7; 11 bases agree with TRBD1. Per the germline V gene, CDR1 is SGHKS and CDR2 is YYEKEE (reference sequence). CDR3 size: 15 residues. J gave up 7 bases and V 0 bases, and 6 bases lay outside the gene matches. The CDR3 DNA reads as TGTGCCAGCAGCTTGGGGACAGGGGGCGCGGAAGAGCAGTACTTC. It encodes CASSLGTGGAEEQYF.

The rearrangement links TRBV10-3 to TRBJ2-2; D ambiguous. This CDR3 has 15 residues. Germline assignment: CDR1 ENHRY and CDR2 SYGVKD. V lost 4 bases and J lost 1, with 10 bases in between. DNA for the CDR3: TGTGCCATCAGTGCCACCGACAAGAACACCGGGGAGCTGTTTTTT. This encodes CAISATDKNTGELFF.

The chain carries TRBV7-2 and TRBJ2-1, with 15 positions matching TRBD2. Germline CDR1 is SGHTA and CDR2 is FQGNSA. The length of the CDR3 is 16 residues. V trimming: 9 bases; J trimming: 9 bases; junction bases outside the gene matches: 12. The CDR3, as DNA: TGTGCCAGTGGACTAGCGGGAGGGCCTTCGGGGGGTGAGCAGTTCTTC. Amino acid sequence: CASGLAGGPSGGEQFF.

The chain is built from TRBV6-1 and TRBJ2-2; D is unresolved. Trimming took 2 bases from V and 5 from J, leaving 15 bases between them. In germline, CDR1 is MNHNS, CDR2 SASEGT. The CDR3 sequence is 16 residues long. The CDR3 loop is CASSETPTWATGELFF. The DNA of the CDR3 is TGTGCCAGCAGTGAAACCCCAACGTGGGCTACCGGGGAGCTGTTTTTT.

The chain is built from TRBV6-5 and TRBJ2-5, with no clear D. Germline V gene lookup returns CDR1 MNHEY and CDR2 SVGAGI. The CDR3 is 15 residues long. V lost 4 bases, J lost 5 bases, and 17 bases lay in between. CDR3 bases: TGTGCCAGCAGTTCCCTTGCTCGAATCGCGGAGACCCAGTACTTC. This encodes CASSSLARIAETQYF.

The chain employs TRBV2 and TRBJ2-7; TRBD2 is a possible D gene (5 bases). The CDR3 length is 13 residues. Trimming shortened V by 6 bases and J by 5 bases, and 14 bases separated the two germline ends. Per germline, CDR1 SNHLY and CDR2 FYNNEI. CDR3 DNA sequence: TGTGCCAGCAGAAGGGATTCGGGAAACGAGCAGTACTTC. Its translation: CASRRDSGNEQYF.

The CDR3 DNA reads TGTGCCAGCAGCTTTCGTGACAGTAATTCACCCCTCCACTTT. Its protein product is CASSFRDSNSPLHF. V gene TRBV5-6 combines with J gene TRBJ1-6; TRBD1 is a possible D gene (5 bases). Trimming shortened V by 2 bases and J by 6 bases, and 9 bases separated the two germline ends. The CDR3 covers 14 residues. CDR1 SGHDT and CDR2 YYEEEE come from the germline V gene.

The chain uses TRBV15 and TRBJ1-4, with a possible D match to TRBD1 (5 bases). The length of the CDR3 is 15 residues. V was cut by 1 base and J by 7 bases, with 13 bases left in between. Germline CDR1 and CDR2: LNHNV and YYDKDF (reference sequence). This CDR3 reads CATSRVGGSPEKLFF. The CDR3 DNA sequence: TGTGCCACCAGCAGAGTTGGGGGATCCCCTGAAAAACTGTTTTTT.